These 3 T cell receptor beta chains were sequenced from one sample in a study of CD8+ T cells in alopecia areata. Investigators isolated RNA and reverse transcribed it into cDNA to act as the sequencing template. Clones were sequenced by immunoSEQ multiplex PCR, and TCRdb holds only the in-frame ones, with some missing. The table includes about 200,000 clones, over 45% detected once. Treatment noted: oral pan-JAK inhibitor, 5-10 mg twice daily. Sequencing was performed on CD4+ T cells sorted from blood, taken at week 24, from a patient treated with tofacitinib. All receptors derive from a human donor with alopecia areata.

The rearrangement uses TRBV11-2 and TRBJ1-1; no clear D gene. V was clipped by 3 bases and J by 2 bases, with 7 bases between them. Germline V lookup: CDR1 SGHAT, CDR2 FQNNGV. The CDR3 contains 13 residues. CDR3 nucleotide sequence: TGTGCCAGCAGCTTGACACCAAACACTGAAGCTTTCTTT. Amino acid sequence: CASSLTPNTEAFF.

The chain links TRBV7-3 to TRBJ2-5; D might be TRBD2 (6 bases). Germline-derived CDR1 and CDR2 are SGHTA and FQGTGA. CDR3 length: 15 residues. V was pared by 1 base and J by 2 bases, with 11 bases between. This chain's CDR3 is CASSLRPGLQETQYF. The DNA for the CDR3 is TGTGCCAGCAGCTTAAGACCAGGACTACAAGAGACCCAGTACTTC.

This clone qualifies as medium-sized (0.01 to 0.1%). The chain joins TRBV19 to TRBJ1-4, with TRBD1 matching over 8 bases. The CDR3 has 15 amino acids. The germline CDR1 and CDR2 sequences are LNHDA and SQIVND (reference sequence). Unmatched junction bases numbered 5, after V lost 4 bases and J lost 4 bases. The CDR3 DNA reads as TGTGCCAGTAGTACTCTACAGGGGGATAATGAAAAACTGTTTTTT. Translated, it gives CASSTLQGDNEKLFF.